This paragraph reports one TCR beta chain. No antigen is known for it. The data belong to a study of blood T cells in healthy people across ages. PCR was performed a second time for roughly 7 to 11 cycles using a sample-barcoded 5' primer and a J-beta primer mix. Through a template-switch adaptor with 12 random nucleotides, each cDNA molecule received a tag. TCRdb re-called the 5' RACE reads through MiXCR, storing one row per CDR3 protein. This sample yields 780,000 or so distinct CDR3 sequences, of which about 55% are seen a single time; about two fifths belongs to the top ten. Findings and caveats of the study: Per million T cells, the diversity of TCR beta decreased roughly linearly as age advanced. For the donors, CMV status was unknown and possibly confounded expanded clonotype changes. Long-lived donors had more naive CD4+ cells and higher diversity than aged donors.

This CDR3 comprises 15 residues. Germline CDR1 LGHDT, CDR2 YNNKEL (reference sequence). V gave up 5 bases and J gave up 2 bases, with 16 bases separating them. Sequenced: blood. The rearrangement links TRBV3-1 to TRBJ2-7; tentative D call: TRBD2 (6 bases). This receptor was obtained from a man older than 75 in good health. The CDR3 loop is CASSTRLEGPYEQYF. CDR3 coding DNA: TGTGCCAGCAGCACTAGACTAGAGGGTCCCTACGAGCAGTACTTC.